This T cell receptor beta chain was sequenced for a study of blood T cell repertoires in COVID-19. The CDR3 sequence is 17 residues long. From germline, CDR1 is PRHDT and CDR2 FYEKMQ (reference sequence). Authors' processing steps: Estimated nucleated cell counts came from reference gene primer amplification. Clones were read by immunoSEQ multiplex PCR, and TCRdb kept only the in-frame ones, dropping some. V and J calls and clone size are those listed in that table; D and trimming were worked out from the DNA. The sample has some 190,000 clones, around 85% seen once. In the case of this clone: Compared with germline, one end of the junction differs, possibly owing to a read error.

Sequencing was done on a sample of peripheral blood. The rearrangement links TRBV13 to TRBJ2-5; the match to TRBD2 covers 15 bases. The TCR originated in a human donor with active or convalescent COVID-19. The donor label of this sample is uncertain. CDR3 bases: TGTGCCAGCAGCCTAGGACTAGCGGGAGGGTCCGGGGAGACCCAGTACTTC. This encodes CASSLGLAGGSGETQYF.